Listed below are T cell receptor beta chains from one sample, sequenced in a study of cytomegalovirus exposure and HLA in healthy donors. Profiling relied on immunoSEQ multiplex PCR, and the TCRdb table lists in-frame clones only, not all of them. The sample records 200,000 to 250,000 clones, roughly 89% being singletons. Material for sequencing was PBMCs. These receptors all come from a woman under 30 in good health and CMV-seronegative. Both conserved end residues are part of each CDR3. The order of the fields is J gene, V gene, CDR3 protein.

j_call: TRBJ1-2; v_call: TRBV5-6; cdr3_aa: CASSLDRVYGYTF
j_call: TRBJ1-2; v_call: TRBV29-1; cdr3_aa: CSVQTGGSYGYTF
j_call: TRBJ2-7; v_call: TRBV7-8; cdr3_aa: CASSSSLAGVSYEQYF
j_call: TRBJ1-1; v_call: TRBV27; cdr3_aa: CASSSSGNLNTEAFF
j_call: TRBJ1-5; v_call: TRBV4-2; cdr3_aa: CASSQDGTDDNQPQHF
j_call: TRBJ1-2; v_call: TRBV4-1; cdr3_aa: CASSQTGTNYGYTF
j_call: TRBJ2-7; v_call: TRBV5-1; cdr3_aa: CASSFQAGAYYEQYF
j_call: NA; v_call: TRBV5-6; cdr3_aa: CASSLLLVSYEQYF
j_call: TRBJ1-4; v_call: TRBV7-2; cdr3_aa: CASSGQRGEKLFF
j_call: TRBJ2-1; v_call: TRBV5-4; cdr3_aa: CASSLSGYNEQFF
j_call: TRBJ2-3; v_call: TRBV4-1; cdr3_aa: CASSPLGMAESTDTQYF
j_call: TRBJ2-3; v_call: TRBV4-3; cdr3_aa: CASSQDSMTSWVPDTQYF
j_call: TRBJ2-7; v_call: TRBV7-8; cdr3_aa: CASSRGVGRGEQYF
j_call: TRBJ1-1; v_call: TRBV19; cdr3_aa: CASSLGGVTEAFF
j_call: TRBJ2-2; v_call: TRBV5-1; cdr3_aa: CASSLNPVAGELFF
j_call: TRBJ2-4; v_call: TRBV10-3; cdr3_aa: CAISEPELAKNIQYF